What follows describes a single TCR beta chain. Its antigen is not known. RNA transcripts served as the template for amplifying TCR beta CDR3 regions. HTBI primers were the set used in a first-round RT-PCR of the TCR CDR3. TCRdb passed the multiplex PCR reads through MiXCR, listing each CDR3 protein once. Of hundreds of thousands of distinct CDR3 sequences listed, less than 45% are singletons. The germline V gene has CDR1 SGHTA and CDR2 FQGNSA. V was trimmed by 10 bases and J by 7 bases, leaving 26 bases between them. The CDR3 contains 17 residues. Thyroid ultrasound, orbital computed tomography, clinical symptoms, and serum thyroxine and TRAb underpinned diagnoses. This entry comes from a study of T cells in Graves' hyperthyroidism and ophthalmopathy. Points from the study as a whole: Peripheral blood also featured most of the thyroid clonotypes expanded above 0.001. It was a median approximately six months before onset that the model predicted ophthalmopathy. A model of 13 V-J pairs discriminated ophthalmopathy from stable hyperthyroidism.

This TCR came from an adult man with Graves' disease, either hyperthyroidism or ophthalmopathy (not recorded which). Sequenced material: peripheral blood or thyroid tissue (not recorded which). This chain links TRBV7-2 with TRBJ1-6; the D gene is possibly TRBD1 (6 bases). As DNA, the CDR3 is TGTGCCATCAGTGAGTCGGGACACGGGGTTGGAAATTCACCCCTCCACTTT. This sequence encodes CAISESGHGVGNSPLHF.